This TCR beta chain was sequenced for a study of T cells after posttransplantation cyclophosphamide. Assay used: immunoSEQ multiplex PCR; TCRdb lists only in-frame clones, some missing. The sample shows 3,000 to 4,000 clones, 60% to 80% of them seen only once. This clone has a single count. Antigen specificity is unknown. Study-wide results and caveats: Skin or GI-infiltrating T cells shared few TRB sequences with blood. Donor-recipient repertoire similarity was low at 1-2 months, rising over year one. After PTCy, TRB diversity resembled that of CNI/methotrexate controls.

The origin of this receptor is a man aged 30-40 years in good health and a related stem cell transplant donor. Sequencing was carried out using memory CD8+ T cells sorted from blood.

CDR3 loop: CASSHGTGDGYTF. For the CDR3, the DNA is TGTGCCAGCAGCCACGGGACAGGGGATGGCTACACCTTC. This chain connects TRBV7-9 to TRBJ1-2; TRBD1 matches 10 bases. Germline-derived CDR1 and CDR2 are SEHNR and FQNEAQ (reference sequence). The CDR3 spans 13 residues. Germline trimming cut 5 bases from V and 6 bases from J; bases unmatched to any gene: 3.